These 16 T cell receptor beta chains originate from one sample sequenced in a study of T cells in Graves' hyperthyroidism and ophthalmopathy. It was RNA transcripts that yielded the amplified TCR beta CDR3 regions. Researchers ran a first-round RT-PCR on the TCR CDR3 using the HTBI primer set. TCRdb reprocessed the multiplex PCR reads via MiXCR and lists one record per CDR3 protein. The sample yields about 280,000 distinct CDR3 sequences, under 30% seen once. Material for sequencing was blood. The receptors were gathered from a man aged 35-49 years with Graves' hyperthyroidism that later progressed to Graves' ophthalmopathy.

In this sample, this clonotype turned up many times. This chain connects TRBV18 to TRBJ1-2; D is uncertain. The CDR3 covers 13 residues. The V gene's germline CDR1 is KGHSH and CDR2 LQKENI. V lost 1 base, J lost 7 bases, and 10 bases lay in between. CDR3 nucleotide sequence: TGTGCCAGCTCACCACTGGGGTCCCGTGGCTACACCTTC. Translation: CASSPLGSRGYTF.

In its sample, this clonotype was seen once. The genes are TRBV2 and TRBJ2-5, with 11 bases that match TRBD2. Germline V gene data show CDR1 as SNHLY and CDR2 as FYNNEI. The trim removed 4 bases at V and 6 bases at J, leaving 7 bases unmatched. The CDR3 has 15 amino acids. The CDR3 protein is CASSVTSGSGKTQYF. The CDR3 DNA reads TGTGCCAGCAGTGTTACTAGCGGGAGTGGAAAGACCCAGTACTTC.

Ten or more counts support this clonotype. The genes are TRBV19 and TRBJ1-1; the D gene is possibly TRBD1 (6 bases). CDR1 LNHDA and CDR2 SQIVND come from the germline V gene (reference sequence). This CDR3 has 14 residues. V dropped 6 bases and J dropped 5 bases, with 16 bases sitting between them. In DNA, the CDR3 is TGTGCCAGTAGCGATCCGGGGACAAGGACTGAAGCTTTCTTT. Translation gives CASSDPGTRTEAFF.

This clonotype has ten or more counts. The rearrangement uses TRBV4-2 and TRBJ2-7, with unresolved D. Trimming cost V 1 base and J 0 bases, with 10 bases left between them. The germline V gene has CDR1 LGHNA and CDR2 YNFKEQ. CDR3 size: 15 residues. CDR3 in amino acids: CASSQGVGRSYEQYF. In DNA form, the CDR3 reads TGTGCCAGCAGCCAAGGGGTAGGCCGCTCCTACGAGCAGTACTTC.

The chain recombines TRBV19 with TRBJ1-5; D gene ambiguous. The germline V gene encodes CDR1 LNHDA and CDR2 SQIVND (reference sequence). Trimming stripped 3 bases from V and 6 bases from J, with 12 bases between. The CDR3 is 14 residues long. CDR3 sequence (DNA): TGTGCCAGTAGTATCGACTTAGGTGGTCAGCCCCAGCATTTT. Translating gives CASSIDLGGQPQHF.

The V gene is TRBV24-1, the J gene TRBJ1-1; D uncertain. Germline CDR1 is KGHDR and CDR2 is SFDVKD. The V end was cut by 3 bases, the J end by 3 bases, with 7 bases between. The CDR3 has 13 residues. The CDR3 is CATSDTGYTEAFF. In nucleotides, the CDR3 is TGTGCCACCAGTGATACGGGATACACTGAAGCTTTCTTT.

This chain joins TRBV20-1 and TRBJ2-7; 7 bases are a match to TRBD1. This CDR3 is 14 amino acids long. Looked up from germline, CDR1 is DFQATT and CDR2 is SNEGSKA (reference sequence). The V and J ends lost 5 bases and 4 bases, in that order; junction bases with no gene match: 11. CDR3 sequence: CSARSGTDDYEQYF. CDR3 DNA sequence: TGCAGTGCTCGTTCCGGGACAGACGATTACGAGCAGTACTTC.

The table lists this clonotype with many counts. The genes are TRBV10-3 and TRBJ2-5; TRBD2 is a possible D gene (6 bases). The germline V gene has CDR1 ENHRY and CDR2 SYGVKD. This CDR3 spans 13 amino acids. Trimming stripped 6 bases from V and 2 bases from J, with 10 bases between. CDR3 region: CAIRQEGQETQYF. The CDR3 coding sequence is TGTGCCATCAGACAGGAGGGTCAAGAGACCCAGTACTTC.

This clonotype has a count of ten or more. This chain uses TRBV12-3 or TRBV12-4 with TRBJ2-5, with a possible D match to TRBD2 (6 bases). With 6 bases removed from V and 1 base from J, the gap between germline ends came to 15 bases. The CDR3 is made up of 15 amino acids. CDR3 nucleotide sequence: TGTGCCAGCAGGACGACCGGGACTTCCCAAGAGACCCAGTACTTC. Translating it yields CASRTTGTSQETQYF.

This clonotype appeared many times. One end of the junction varies from germline; a read error may be responsible. The chain links TRBV7-7 to TRBJ2-5; D perhaps matches TRBD1 (5 bases). The germline V gene has CDR1 SSHAT and CDR2 FNYEAQ (reference sequence). The CDR3 has 13 residues. CDR3 protein: CASSLLGAGTQYF. CDR3 bases: TGTGCTAGCAGCTTACTTGGGGCCGGGACCCAGTACTTC.

This clonotype was counted many times. J is TRBJ1-5 and V is TRBV18; a weak D match, TRBD1 (5 bases). There are 17 residues in the CDR3. The V gene lost 3 bases and the J gene lost 0 bases, with 15 bases spanning the gap. Germline V gene lookup returns CDR1 KGHSH and CDR2 LQKENI. The CDR3 bases are TGTGCCAGCTCACCTTCAGTGCAGGGTACTAGCAATCAGCCCCAGCATTTT. Its translation is CASSPSVQGTSNQPQHF.

In this sample, this clonotype turned up many times. The chain is built from TRBV10-1 and TRBJ1-2; 8 bases are a match to TRBD1. The CDR3 loop spans 15 amino acids. The V gene's germline CDR1 is WNHNN and CDR2 SYGVQD (reference sequence). V dropped 1 base and J dropped 8; count of bases not matched to a gene: 9. CDR3: CASSELTGDMGGYTF. The CDR3 region has the DNA TGCGCCAGCAGTGAGTTGACAGGGGATATGGGCGGCTACACCTTC.

The V and J genes are TRBV6-1 and TRBJ1-1, with D maybe TRBD1 (5 bases). The V end lost 8 bases, the J end lost 7 bases, and 11 bases lay between the germline ends. The CDR3 consists of 11 residues. Germline CDR1 MNHNS, CDR2 SASEGT. CDR3 DNA: TGTGCCAGCTGGGGGGGACTTGAAGCTTTCTTT. This translates into CASWGGLEAFF.

The chain is built from TRBV12-3 or TRBV12-4 and TRBJ2-2; D remains ambiguous. The CDR3 is made up of 14 amino acids. Trimming took 5 bases from V and 8 from J, leaving 15 bases between them. The CDR3 is CASSRAPAGGELFF. CDR3 nucleotide sequence: TGTGCCAGCAGTCGGGCTCCCGCCGGGGGGGAGCTGTTTTTT.

The rearrangement uses TRBV12-3 or TRBV12-4 and TRBJ2-5; 10 positions agree with TRBD2. CDR3 length: 13 amino acids. With 8 bases clipped from V and 5 bases from J, the junction kept 5 bases outside the gene matches. CDR3 sequence reads: CASELAGEETQYF. In nucleotides, the CDR3 is TGTGCCAGCGAGCTAGCGGGAGAGGAGACCCAGTACTTC.

The rearrangement joins TRBV6-4 to TRBJ1-1; D perhaps matches TRBD1 (6 bases). CDR3 size: 14 residues. V lost 1 base and J lost 4, with 10 bases in between. Germline V gene data show CDR1 as MRHNA and CDR2 as SNTAGT. The CDR3 bases are TGTGCCAGCAGTGACTACGACAGGCCCACTGAAGCTTTCTTT. The encoded protein is CASSDYDRPTEAFF.